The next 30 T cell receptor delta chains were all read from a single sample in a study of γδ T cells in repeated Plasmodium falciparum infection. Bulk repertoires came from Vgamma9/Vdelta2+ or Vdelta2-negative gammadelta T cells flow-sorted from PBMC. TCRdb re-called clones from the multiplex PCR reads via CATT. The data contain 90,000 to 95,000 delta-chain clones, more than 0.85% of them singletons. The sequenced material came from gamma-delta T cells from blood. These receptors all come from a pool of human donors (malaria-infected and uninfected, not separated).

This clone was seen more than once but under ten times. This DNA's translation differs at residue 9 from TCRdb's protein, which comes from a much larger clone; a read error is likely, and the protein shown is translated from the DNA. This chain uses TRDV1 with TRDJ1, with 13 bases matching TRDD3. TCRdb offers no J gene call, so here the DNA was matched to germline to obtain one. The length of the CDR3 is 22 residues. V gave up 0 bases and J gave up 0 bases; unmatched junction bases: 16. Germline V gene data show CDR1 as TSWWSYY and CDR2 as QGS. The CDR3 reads CALGELGSGRTGGYVDTDKLIF. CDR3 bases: TGTGCTCTTGGGGAACTGGGATCAGGTCGTACTGGGGGATACGTCGACACCGATAAACTCATCTTT.

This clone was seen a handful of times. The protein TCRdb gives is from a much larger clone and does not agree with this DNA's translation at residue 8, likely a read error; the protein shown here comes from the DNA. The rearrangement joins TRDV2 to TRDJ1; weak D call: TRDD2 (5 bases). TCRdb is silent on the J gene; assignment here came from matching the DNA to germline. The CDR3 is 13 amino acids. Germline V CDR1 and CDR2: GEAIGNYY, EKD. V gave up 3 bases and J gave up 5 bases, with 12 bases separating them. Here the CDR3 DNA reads TGTGCCTGTGACTTCCTCCGGGGTGATAAACTCATCTTT. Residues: CACDFLRGDKLIF.

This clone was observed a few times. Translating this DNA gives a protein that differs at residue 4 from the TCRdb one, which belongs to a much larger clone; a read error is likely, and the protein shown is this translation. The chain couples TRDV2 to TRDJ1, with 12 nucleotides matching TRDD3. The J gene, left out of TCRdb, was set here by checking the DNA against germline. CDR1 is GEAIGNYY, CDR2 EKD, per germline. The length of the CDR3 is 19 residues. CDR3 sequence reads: CACVTGIWGIRGYTDKLIF. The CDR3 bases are TGTGCCTGTGTCACCGGGATCTGGGGGATACGCGGGTACACCGATAAACTCATCTTT.

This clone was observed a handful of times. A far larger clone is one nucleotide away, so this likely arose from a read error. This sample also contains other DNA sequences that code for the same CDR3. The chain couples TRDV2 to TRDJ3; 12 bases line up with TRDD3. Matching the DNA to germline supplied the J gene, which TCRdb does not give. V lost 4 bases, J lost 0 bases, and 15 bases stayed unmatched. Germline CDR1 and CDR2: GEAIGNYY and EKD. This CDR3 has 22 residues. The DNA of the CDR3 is TGTGCCTGTGATAGGTTCTTAATACTGGGGGATACACGCTCCTGGGACACCCGACAGATGTTTTTC. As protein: CACDRFLILGDTRSWDTRQMFF.

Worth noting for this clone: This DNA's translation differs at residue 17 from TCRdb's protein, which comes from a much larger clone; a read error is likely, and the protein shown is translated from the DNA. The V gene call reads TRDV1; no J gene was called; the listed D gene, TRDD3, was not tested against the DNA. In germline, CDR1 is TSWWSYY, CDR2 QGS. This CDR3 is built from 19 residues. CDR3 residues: CALGELPYWGMKRTDKPIF. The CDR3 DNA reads TGTGCTCTTGGGGAACTTCCGTACTGGGGGATGAAACGTACCGATAAACCCATCTTT.

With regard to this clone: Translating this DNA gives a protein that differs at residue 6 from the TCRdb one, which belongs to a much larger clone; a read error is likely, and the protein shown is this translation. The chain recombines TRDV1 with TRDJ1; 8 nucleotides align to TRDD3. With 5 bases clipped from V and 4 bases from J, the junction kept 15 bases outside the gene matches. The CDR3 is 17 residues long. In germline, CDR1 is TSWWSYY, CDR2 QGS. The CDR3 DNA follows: TGTGCTCTTGGGACCGTTTCCTTCTGGGGGAGACACGATAAACTCATCTTT. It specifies CALGTVSFWGRHDKLIF.

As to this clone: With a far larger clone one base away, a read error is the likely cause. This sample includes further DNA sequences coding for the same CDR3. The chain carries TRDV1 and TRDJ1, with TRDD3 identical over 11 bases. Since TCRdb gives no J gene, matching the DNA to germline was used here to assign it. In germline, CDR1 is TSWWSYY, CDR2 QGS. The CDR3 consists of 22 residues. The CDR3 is CALGDPPSSWGIHTSYTDKLIF. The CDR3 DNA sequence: TGTGCCCTTGGGGATCCCCCTTCCTCCTGGGGGATACACACTTCGTACACCGATAAACTCATCTTT.

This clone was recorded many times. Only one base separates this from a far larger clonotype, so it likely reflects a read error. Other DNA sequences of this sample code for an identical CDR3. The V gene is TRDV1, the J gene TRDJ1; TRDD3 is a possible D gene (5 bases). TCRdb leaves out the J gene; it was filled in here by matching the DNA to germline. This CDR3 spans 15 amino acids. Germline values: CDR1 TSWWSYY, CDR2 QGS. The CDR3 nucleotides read TGTGCTCTCGGGGTCTTGGGGTACCTGTGGGGACAACTCATCTTT. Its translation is CALGVLGYLWGQLIF.

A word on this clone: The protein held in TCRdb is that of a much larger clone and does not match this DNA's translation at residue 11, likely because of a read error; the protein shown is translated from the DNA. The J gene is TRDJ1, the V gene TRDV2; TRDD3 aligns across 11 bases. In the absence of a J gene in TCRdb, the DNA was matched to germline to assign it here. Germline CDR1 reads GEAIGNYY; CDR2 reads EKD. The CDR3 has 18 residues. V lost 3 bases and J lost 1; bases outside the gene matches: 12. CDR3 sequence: CACDPVLGDKPSTDKLIF. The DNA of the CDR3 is TGTGCCTGTGACCCCGTACTGGGGGATAAACCCTCCACCGATAAACTCATCTTT.

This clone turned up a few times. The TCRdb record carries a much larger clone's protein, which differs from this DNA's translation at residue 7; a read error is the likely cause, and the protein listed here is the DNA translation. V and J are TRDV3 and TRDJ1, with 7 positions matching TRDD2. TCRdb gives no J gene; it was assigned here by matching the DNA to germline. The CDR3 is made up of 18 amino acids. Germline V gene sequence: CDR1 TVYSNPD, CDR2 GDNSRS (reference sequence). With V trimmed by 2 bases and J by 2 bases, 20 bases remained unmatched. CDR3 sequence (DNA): TGTGCCTTTGACCTTCCTGCGGGAGGATTGACAGGGACCGATAAACTCATCTTT. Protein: CAFDLPAGGLTGTDKLIF.

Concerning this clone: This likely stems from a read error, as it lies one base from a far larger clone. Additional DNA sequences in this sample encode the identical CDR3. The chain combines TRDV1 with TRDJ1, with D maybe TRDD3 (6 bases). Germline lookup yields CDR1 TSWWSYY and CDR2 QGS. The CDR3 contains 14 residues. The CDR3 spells CALGIPWGSGKLIF. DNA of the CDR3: TGTGCTCTTGGGATTCCTTGGGGATCTGGTAAACTTATCTTT.

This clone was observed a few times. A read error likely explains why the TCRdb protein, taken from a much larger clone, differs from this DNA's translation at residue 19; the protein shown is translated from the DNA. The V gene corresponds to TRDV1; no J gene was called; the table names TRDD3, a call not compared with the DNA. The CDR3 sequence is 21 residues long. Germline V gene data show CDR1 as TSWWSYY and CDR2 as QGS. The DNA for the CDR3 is TGTGCTCTTGGGGCCGGCAACGCTGGGGGATACGTCCCTGGGAACACCGATAAACCCATCTTT. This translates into CALGAGNAGGYVPGNTDKPIF.

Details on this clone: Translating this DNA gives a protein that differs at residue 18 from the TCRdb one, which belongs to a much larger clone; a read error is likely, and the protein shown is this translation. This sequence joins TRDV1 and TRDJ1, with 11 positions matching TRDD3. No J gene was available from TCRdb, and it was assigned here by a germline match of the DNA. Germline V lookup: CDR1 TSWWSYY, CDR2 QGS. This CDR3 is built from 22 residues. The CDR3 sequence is CALGDSSFLGRVWGIRTNKLIF. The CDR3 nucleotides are TGTGCTCTTGGGGATTCTTCCTTCCTCGGAAGAGTGTGGGGGATACGCACCAATAAACTCATCTTT.

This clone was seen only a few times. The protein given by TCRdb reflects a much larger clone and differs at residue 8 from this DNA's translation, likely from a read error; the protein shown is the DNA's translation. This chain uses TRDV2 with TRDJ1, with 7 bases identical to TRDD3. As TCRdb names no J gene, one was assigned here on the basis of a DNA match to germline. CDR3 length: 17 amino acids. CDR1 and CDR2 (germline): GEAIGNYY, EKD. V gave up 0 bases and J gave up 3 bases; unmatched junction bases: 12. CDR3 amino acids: CACDTIAWGDLPDKLIF. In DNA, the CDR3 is TGTGCCTGTGACACCATTGCCTGGGGGGATCTTCCCGATAAACTCATCTTT.

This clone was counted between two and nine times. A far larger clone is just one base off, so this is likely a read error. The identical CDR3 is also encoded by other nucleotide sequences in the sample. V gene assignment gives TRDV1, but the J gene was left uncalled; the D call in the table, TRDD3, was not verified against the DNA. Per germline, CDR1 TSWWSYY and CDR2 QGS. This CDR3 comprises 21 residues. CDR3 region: CALGEPPLHVRGTLYTDKLIF. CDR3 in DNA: TGTGCTCTTGGGGAACCCCCTTTACACGTACGGGGTACATTATACACCGATAAACTCATCTTC.

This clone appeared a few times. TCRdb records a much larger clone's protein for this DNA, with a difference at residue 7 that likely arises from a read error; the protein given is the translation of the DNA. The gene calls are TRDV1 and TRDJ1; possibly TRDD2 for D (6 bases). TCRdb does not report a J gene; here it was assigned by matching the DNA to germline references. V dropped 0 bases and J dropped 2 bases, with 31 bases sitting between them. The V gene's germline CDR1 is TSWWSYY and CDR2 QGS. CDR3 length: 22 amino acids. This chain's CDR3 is CALGELRLRNAPTHGETDKLIF. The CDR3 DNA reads TGTGCTCTTGGGGAACTTCGTCTACGTAACGCTCCTACGCACGGGGAGACCGATAAACTCATCTTT.

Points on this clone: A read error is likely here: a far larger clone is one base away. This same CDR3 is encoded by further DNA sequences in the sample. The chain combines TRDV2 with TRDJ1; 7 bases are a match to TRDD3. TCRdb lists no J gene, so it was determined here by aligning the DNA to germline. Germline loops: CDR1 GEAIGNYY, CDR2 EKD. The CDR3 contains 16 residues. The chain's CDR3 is CACDTVGGGDTDKLIF. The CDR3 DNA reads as TGTGCCTGCGACACCGTTGGGGGAGGGGACACCGATAAACTCATCTTT.

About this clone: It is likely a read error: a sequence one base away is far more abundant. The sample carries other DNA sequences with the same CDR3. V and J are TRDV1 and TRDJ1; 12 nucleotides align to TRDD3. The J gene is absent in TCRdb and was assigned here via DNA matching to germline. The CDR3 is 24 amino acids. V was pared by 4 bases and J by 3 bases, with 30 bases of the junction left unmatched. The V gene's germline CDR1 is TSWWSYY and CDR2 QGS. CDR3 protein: CALGARLPTNKLGDTEVRSDKLIF. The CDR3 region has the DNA TGTGCTCTTGGGGCCCGCCTTCCTACCAATAAGCTGGGGGATACGGAGGTCAGATCCGATAAACTCATCTTT.

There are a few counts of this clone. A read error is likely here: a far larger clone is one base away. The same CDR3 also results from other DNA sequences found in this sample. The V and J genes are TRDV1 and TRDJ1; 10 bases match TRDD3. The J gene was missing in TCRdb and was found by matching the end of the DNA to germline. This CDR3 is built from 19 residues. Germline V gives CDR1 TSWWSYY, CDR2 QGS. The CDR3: CALGELPYWGMKRTDKLIF. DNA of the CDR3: TGCGCTCTTGGGGAACTTCCGTACTGGGGGATGAAACGTACCGATAAACTCATCTTT.

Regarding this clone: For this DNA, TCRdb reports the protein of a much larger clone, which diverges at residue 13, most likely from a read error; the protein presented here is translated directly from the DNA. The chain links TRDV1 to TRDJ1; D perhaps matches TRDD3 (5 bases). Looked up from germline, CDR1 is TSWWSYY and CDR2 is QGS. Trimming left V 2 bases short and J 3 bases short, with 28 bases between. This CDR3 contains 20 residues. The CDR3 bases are TGTGCTCTTGGGGAATCTACCCTCCCGTGGGGACCCAGCGGGTCCGATAAACTCATCTTT. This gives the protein CALGESTLPWGPSGSDKLIF.

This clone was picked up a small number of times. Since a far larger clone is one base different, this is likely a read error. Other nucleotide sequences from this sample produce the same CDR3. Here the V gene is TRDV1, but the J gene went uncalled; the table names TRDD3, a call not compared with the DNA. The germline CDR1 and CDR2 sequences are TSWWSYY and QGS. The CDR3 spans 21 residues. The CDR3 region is CALGLLPDVLGDQPNTDKLIF. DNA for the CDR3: TGTGCTCTTGGGCTCCTTCCTGACGTACTGGGGGACCAACCTAACACCGATAAGCTCATCTTT.

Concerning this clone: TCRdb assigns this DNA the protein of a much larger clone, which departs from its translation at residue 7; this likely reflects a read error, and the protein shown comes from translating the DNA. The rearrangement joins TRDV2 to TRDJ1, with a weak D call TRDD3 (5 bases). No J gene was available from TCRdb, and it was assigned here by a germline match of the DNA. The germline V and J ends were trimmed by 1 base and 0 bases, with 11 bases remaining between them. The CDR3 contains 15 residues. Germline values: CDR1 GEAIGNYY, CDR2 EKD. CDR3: CACDTLESNTDKLIF. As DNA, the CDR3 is TGTGCCTGTGACACACTGGAGTCTAACACCGATAAACTCATCTTT.

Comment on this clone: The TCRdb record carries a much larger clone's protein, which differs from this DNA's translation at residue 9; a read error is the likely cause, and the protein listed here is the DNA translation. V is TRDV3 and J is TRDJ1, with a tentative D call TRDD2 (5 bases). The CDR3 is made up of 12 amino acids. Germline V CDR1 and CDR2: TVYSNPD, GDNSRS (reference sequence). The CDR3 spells CAFKPYTDNLIF. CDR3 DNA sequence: TGTGCCTTTAAACCCTACACCGATAACCTCATCTTT.

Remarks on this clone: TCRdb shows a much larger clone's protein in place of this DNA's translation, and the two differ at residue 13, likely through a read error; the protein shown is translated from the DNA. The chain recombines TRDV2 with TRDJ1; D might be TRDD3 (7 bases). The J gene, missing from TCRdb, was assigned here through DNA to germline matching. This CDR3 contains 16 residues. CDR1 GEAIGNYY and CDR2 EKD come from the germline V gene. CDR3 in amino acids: CACDPLGEINTDILIF. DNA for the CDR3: TGTGCCTGTGACCCCTTGGGGGAAATAAACACCGATATACTCATCTTT.

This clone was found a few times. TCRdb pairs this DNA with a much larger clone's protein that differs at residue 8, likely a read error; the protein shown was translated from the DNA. The CDR3 bases are TGTGCTCTTGGGGAAGCCGATGCACAACCCTTCCTTTGGGGGGACACCGATAAACTCATCTTT. Its protein is CALGEADAQPFLWGDTDKLIF. This chain uses TRDV1 with TRDJ1, with TRDD2 as a possible D gene (7 bases). Trimming took off 2 bases at V and 0 bases at J, with 28 bases between the two ends. The CDR3 is 21 amino acids. The germline V gene encodes CDR1 TSWWSYY and CDR2 QGS.

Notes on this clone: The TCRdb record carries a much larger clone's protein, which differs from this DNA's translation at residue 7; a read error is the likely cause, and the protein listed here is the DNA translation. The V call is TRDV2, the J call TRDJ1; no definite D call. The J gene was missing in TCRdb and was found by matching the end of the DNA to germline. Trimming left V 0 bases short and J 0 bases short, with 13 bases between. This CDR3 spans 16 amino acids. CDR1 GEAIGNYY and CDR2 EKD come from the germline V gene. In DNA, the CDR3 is TGTGCCTGTGACACCGTCAGGAACCTGTACACCGATAAACTCATCTTT. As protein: CACDTVRNLYTDKLIF.

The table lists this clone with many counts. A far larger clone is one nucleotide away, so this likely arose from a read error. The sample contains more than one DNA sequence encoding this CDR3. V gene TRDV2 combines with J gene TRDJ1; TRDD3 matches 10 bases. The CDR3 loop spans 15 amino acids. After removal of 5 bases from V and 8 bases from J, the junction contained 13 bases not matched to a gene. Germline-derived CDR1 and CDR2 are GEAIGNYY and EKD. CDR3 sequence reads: CACVELGDREDKLIF. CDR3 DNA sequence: TGTGCCTGTGTCGAACTGGGGGATCGGGAGGACAAACTCATCTTT.

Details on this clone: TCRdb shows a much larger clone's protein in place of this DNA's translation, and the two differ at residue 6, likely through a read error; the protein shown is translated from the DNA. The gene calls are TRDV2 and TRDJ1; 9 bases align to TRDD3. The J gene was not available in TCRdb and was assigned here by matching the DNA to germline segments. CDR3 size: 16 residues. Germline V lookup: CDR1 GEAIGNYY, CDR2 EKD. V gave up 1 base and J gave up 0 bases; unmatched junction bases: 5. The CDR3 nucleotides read TGTGCCTGTGACACTCCACTGGGGGAGCACACCGATAAACTCATCTTT. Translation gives CACDTPLGEHTDKLIF.

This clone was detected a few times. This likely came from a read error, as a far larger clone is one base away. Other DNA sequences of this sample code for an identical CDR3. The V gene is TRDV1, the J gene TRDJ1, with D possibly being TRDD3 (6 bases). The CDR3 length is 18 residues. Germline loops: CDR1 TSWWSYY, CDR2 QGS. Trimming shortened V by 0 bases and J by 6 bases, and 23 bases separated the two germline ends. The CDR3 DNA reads TGTGCTCTTGGGGAACTAGACGGAGGCTGGGGCTGGAACTATAAACTCATCTTT. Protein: CALGELDGGWGWNYKLIF.

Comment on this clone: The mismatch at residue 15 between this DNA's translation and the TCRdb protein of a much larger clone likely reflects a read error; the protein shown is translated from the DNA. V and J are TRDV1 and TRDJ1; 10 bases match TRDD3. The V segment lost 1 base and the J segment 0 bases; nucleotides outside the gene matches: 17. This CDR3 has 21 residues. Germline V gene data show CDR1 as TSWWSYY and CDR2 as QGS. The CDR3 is CALGEHLAGTGGSLHTDKLIF. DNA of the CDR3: TGTGCTCTTGGGGAACACCTCGCGGGCACTGGGGGATCCCTGCACACCGATAAACTCATCTTT.